Listed here are 2 T cell receptor beta chains from one sample, sequenced in a study of persistence of HIV-infected CD4 T cells (dated by TCRdb to the early 2020s). No cognate antigen is known for these TCRs. The immunoSEQ hsTCRB assay version 4 in survey mode was used to sequence TCRbeta repertoires from genomic DNA. The clones in this table, taken by TCRdb from immuneACCESS, are in-frame only. Not every clone is retained; where verified, under half of the shortfall comes from an unresolved V gene, and the cause of the rest is unknown. A total of roughly 64,000 clones appear in this sample, more than 70% of them only once. The top ten clones comprise roughly 1.8% of the sample. The treatment or condition label corresponds to: suppressive antiretroviral therapy. A pool of overlapping HIV-1 Gag 15-mer peptides was used at 0.85 to 1 ug per peptide per mL for cell stimulation. Memory populations depleted of antigen-responding cells were obtained by sorting nonresponding CD40L-negative CD69-negative CD45RO-high memory CD4+ T cells.

This specimen was CD4+ T cells sorted from PBMCs after 18-hour stimulation, taken from a patient who received antiretroviral therapy. The sample's cell subset or site label is to be understood as: CD40L-CD69- CD45RO-high memory CD4 T cells not responding to Gag peptides. These receptors were taken from an adult man with HIV who was CMV-seropositive.

The rearrangement joins TRBV19 to TRBJ2-2; D might be TRBD2 (6 bases). V lost 5 bases and J 3 bases, leaving 7 bases between the germline ends. Germline CDR1 is LNHDA and CDR2 is SQIVND (reference sequence). The CDR3 has 13 amino acids. CDR3 in amino acids: CASSGGYTGELFF. The CDR3 nucleotides are TGTGCCAGTAGTGGGGGGTACACCGGGGAGCTGTTTTTT. Full variable domain (outside the CDR3, taken from reference TRBV19 and TRBJ2-2): DGGITQSPKYLFRKEGQNVTLSCEQNLNHDAMYWYRQDPGQGLRLIYYSQIVNDFQKGDIAEGYSVSREKKESFPLTVTSAQKNPTAFYLCASSGGYTGELFFGEGSRLTVL.

This chain joins TRBV15 and TRBJ1-1, with unresolved D. Germline V gene lookup returns CDR1 LNHNV and CDR2 YYDKDF (reference sequence). This CDR3 has 14 residues. V dropped 0 bases and J dropped 2 bases, with 7 bases sitting between them. The CDR3 DNA reads as TGTGCCACCAGCAGAGATCGGGGTAACACTGAAGCTTTCTTT. Its translation is CATSRDRGNTEAFF. The whole variable domain, remainder taken from reference TRBV15 and TRBJ1-1, is DAMVIQNPRYQVTQFGKPVTLSCSQTLNHNVMYWYQQKSSQAPKLLFHYYDKDFNNEADTPDNFQSRRPNTSFCFLDIRSPGLGDTAMYLCATSRDRGNTEAFFGQGTRLTVV.